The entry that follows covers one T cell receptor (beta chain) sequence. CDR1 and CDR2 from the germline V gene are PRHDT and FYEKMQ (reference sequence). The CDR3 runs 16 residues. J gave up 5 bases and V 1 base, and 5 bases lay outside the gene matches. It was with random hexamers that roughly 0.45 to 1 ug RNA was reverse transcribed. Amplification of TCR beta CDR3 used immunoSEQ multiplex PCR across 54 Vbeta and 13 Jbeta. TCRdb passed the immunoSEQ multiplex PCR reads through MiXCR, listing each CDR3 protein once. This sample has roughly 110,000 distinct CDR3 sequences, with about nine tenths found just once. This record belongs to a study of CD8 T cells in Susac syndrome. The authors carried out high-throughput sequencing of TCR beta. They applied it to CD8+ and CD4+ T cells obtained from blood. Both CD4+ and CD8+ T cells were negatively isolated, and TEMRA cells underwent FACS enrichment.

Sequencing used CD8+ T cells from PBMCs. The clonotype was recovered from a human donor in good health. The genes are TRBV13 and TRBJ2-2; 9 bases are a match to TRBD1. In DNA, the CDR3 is TGTGCCAGCAGCTTAGTACAGGGGGCAGCGACCGGGGAGCTGTTTTTT. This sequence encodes CASSLVQGAATGELFF.